This T cell receptor beta chain derives from a study of T-cell memory formation after mild COVID-19. Study outcomes and limitations: Whether second-wave clones peaking at day 37 were SARS-CoV-2 specific went unconfirmed.

Germline loops: CDR1 LGHNA, CDR2 YSLEER. There are 13 residues in the CDR3. With 4 bases removed from V and 3 bases from J, the gap between germline ends came to 10 bases. Points on this clonotype: Its specificity is not known.

5'RACE primed at constant segments yielded TCR alpha and TCR beta cDNA libraries bearing sample barcodes and UMIs. TCRdb analysed the 5' RACE reads with MiXCR anew, one entry per CDR3 protein. The data show about 400,000 distinct CDR3 sequences, over 15% seen once. This receptor was identified in a man in his late teens or twenties who had mild COVID-19 (a few samples of this study predate the infection). Cell type and time point are not known. The V call is TRBV4-3, the J call TRBJ2-7; no clear D gene. The sequenced material came from PBMCs or a T cell subset sorted from them (not recorded which). The CDR3 bases are TGCGCCAGCAGCCTCGATTTGGGCTACGAGCAGTACTTC. Protein sequence: CASSLDLGYEQYF.